The source of this T cell receptor beta chain is a study of T cells in Graves' hyperthyroidism and ophthalmopathy. The CDR3 regions of TCR beta were amplified from RNA transcripts. The TCR CDR3 first-round RT-PCR relied on the HTBI primer set. TCRdb reprocessed the multiplex PCR reads via MiXCR and lists one record per CDR3 protein. Of 200,000 to 250,000 distinct CDR3 sequences listed, 24% are singletons. The ends were cut back, 2 bases at V and 3 bases at J, with 10 bases in the middle. In germline, CDR1 is MNHNS, CDR2 SASEGT. The CDR3 loop spans 15 amino acids. Exclusion followed for patients with uncontrolled infection, other autoimmune disease, pregnancy or lactation. Study outcomes and limitations: Ophthalmopathy was distinguished from stable hyperthyroidism by 13 V-J signatures.

In the case of this clonotype: Its cognate antigen is unknown.

The sample consisted of blood. The chain employs TRBV6-1 and TRBJ2-2; no clear D. The receptor comes from a middle-aged woman with Graves' ophthalmopathy. DNA for the CDR3: TGTGCCAGCAGTGAAAGGTGGGTCGACACCGGGGAGCTGTTTTTT. Protein product: CASSERWVDTGELFF.